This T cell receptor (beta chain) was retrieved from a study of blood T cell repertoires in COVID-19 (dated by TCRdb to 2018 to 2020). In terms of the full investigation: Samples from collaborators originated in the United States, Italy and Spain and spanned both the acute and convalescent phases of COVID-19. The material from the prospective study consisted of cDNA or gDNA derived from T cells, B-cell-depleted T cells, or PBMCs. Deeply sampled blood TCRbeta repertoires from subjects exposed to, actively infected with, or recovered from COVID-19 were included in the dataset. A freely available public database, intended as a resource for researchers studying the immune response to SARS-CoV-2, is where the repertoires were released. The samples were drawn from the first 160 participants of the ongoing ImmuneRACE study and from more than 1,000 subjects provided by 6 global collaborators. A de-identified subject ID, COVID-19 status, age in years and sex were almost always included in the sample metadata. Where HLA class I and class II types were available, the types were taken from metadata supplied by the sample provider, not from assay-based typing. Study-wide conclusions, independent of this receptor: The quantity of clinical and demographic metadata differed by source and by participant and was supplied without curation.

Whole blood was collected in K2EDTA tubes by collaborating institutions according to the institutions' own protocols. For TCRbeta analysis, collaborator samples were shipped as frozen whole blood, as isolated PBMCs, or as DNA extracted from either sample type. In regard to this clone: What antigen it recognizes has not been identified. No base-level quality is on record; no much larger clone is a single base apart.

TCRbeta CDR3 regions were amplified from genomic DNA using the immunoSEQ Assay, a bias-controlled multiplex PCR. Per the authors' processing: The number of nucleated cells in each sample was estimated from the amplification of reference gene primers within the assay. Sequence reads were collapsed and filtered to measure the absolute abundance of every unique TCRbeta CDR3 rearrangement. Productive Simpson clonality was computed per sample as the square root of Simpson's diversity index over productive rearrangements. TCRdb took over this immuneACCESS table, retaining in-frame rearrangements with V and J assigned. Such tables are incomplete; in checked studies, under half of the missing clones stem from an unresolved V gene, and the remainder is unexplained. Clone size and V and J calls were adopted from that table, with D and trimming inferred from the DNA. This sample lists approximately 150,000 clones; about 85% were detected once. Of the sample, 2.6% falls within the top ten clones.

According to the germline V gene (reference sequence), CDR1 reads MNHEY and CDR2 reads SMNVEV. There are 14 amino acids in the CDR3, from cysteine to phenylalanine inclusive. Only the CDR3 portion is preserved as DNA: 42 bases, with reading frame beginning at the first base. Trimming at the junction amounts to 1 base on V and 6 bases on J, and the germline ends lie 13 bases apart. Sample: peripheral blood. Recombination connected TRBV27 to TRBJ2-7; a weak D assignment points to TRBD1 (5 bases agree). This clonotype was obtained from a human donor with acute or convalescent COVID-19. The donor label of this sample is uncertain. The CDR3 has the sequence CASSLFVGVGEQYF. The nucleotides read TGTGCCAGCAGTTTATTCGTAGGGGTCGGCGAGCAGTACTTC.